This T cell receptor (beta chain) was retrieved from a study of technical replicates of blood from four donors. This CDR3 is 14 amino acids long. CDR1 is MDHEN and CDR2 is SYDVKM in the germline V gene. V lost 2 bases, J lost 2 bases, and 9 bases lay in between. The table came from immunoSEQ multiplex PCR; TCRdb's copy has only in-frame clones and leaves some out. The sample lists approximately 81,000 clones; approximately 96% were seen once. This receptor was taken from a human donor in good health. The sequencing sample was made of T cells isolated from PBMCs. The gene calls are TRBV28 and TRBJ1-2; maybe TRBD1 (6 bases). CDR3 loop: CASSLQGHNYGYTF. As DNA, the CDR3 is TGTGCCAGCAGTTTACAGGGGCACAACTATGGCTACACCTTC.